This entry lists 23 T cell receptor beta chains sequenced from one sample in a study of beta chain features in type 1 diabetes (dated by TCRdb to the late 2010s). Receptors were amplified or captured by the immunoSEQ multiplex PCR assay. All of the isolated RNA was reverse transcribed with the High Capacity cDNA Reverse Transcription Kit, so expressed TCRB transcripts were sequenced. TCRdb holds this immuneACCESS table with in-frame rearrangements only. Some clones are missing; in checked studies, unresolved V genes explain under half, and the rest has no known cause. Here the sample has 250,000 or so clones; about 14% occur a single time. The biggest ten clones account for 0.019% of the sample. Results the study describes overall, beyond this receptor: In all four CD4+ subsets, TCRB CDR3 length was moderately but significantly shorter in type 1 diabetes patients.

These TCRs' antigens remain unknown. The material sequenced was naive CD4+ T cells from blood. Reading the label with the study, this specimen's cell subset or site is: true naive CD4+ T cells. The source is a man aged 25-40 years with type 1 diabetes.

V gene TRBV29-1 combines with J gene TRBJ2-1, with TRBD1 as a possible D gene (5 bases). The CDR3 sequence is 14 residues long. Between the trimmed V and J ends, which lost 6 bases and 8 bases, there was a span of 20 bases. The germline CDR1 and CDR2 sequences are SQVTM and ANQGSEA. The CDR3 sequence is CSVVQHIKGYEQFF. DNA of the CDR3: TGCAGCGTCGTACAGCACATCAAGGGGTATGAGCAGTTCTTC.

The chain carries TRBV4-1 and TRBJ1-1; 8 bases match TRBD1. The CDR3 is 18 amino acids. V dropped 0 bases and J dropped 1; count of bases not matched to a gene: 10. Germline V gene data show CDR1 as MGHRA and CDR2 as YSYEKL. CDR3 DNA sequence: TGCGCCAGCAGCCAAGACTTAACAGGGGGAGGGTGGAACACTGAAGCTTTCTTT. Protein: CASSQDLTGGGWNTEAFF.

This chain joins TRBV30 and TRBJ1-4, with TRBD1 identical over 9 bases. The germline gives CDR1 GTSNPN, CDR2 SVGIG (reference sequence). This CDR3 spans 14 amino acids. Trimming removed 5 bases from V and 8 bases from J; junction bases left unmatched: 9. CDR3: CAWATGGLGEKLFF. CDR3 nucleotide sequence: TGTGCCTGGGCCACAGGGGGCCTAGGCGAAAAACTGTTTTTT.

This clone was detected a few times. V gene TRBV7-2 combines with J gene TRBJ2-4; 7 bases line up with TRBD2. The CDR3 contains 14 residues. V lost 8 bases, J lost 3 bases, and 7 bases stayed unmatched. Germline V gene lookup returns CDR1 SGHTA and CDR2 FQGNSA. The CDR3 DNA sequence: TGTGCCAGCGAGACGGGAGGAGACAAAAACATTCAGTACTTC. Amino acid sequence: CASETGGDKNIQYF.

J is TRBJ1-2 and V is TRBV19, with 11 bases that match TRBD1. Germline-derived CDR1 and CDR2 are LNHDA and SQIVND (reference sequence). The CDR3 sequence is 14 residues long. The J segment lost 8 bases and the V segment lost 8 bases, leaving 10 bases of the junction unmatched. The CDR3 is CASQAGQGAGGYTF. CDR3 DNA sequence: TGTGCCAGTCAAGCAGGACAGGGGGCGGGAGGCTACACCTTC.

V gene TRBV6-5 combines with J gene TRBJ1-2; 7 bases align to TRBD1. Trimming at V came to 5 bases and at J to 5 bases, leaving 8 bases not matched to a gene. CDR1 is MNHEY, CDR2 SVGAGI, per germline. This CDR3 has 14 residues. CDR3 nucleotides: TGTGCCAGCAGTCCTTCCCGGGACAGTTATGGCTACACCTTC. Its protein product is CASSPSRDSYGYTF.

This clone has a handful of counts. As DNA, the CDR3 is TGCGCCAGCAGCTTGACGGGAGGGCCAGAGACCCAGTACTTC. It specifies CASSLTGGPETQYF. V gene TRBV5-1 combines with J gene TRBJ2-5; 8 bases fit TRBD2. Trimming cost V 1 base and J 4 bases; bases outside gene matches: 3. This CDR3 has 14 residues. Looked up from germline, CDR1 is SGHRS and CDR2 is YFSETQ.

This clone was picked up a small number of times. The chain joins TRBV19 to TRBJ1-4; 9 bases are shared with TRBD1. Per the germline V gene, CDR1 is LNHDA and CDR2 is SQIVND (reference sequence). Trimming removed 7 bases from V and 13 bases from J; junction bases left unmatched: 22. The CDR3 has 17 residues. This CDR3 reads CASNQRTPGQGRGGLFF. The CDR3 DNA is TGTGCCAGTAACCAAAGAACTCCGGGACAGGGACGTGGTGGACTGTTTTTT.

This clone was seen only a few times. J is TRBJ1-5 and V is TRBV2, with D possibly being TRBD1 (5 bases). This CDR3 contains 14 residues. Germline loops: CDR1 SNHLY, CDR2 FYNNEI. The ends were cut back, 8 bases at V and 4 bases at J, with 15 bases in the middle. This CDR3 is CASADTAGNQPQHF. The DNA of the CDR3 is TGTGCCAGCGCGGACACAGCGGGGAATCAGCCCCAGCATTTT.

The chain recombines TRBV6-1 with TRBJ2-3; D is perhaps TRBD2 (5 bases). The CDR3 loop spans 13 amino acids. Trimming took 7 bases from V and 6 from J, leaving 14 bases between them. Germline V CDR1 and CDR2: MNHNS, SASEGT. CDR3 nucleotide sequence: TGTGCCAGCACCACAGTGCCGGGGGATACGCAGTATTTT. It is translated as CASTTVPGDTQYF.

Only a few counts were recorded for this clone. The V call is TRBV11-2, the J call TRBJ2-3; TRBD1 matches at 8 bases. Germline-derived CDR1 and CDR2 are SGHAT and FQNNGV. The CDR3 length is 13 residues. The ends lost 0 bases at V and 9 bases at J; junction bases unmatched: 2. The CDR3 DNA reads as TGTGCCAGCAGCTTAGAAGGACAGGGAACGCAGTATTTT. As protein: CASSLEGQGTQYF.

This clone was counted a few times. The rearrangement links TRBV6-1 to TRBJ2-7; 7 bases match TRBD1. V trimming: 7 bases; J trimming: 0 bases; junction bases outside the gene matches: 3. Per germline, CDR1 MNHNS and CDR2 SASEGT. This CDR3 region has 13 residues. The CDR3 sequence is CASNRQGSYEQYF. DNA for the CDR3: TGTGCCAGCAACCGACAGGGCTCCTACGAGCAGTACTTC.

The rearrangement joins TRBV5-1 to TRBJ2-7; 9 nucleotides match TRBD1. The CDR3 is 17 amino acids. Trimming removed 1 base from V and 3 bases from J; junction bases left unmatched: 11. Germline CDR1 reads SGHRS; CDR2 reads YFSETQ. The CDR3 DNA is TGCGCCAGCAGCTTGCGGGGGTCCGGGACAGGGATCTACGAGCAGTACTTC. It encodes CASSLRGSGTGIYEQYF.

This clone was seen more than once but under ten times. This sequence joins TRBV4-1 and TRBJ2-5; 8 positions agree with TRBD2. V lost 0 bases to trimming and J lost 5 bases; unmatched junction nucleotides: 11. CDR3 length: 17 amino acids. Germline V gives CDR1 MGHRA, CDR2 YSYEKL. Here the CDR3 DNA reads TGCGCCAGCAGCCAAGACTCGGCCACCCAGCGGGGGGAGACCCAGTACTTC. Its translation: CASSQDSATQRGETQYF.

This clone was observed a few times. The CDR3 nucleotides read TGTGCCATCAGCGTATCAGATACGCAGTATTTT. It specifies CAISVSDTQYF. The V and J genes are TRBV10-3 and TRBJ2-3, with D hard to call. Germline V lookup: CDR1 ENHRY, CDR2 SYGVKD. The CDR3 is 11 residues long. Trimming left V 6 bases short and J 4 bases short, with 5 bases between.

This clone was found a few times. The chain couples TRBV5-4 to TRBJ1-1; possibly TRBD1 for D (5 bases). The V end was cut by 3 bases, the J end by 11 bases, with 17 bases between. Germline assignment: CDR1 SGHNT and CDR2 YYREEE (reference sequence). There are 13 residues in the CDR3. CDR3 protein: CASSSAGTQRAFF. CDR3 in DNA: TGTGCCAGCAGCTCAGCGGGGACCCAGCGCGCTTTCTTT.

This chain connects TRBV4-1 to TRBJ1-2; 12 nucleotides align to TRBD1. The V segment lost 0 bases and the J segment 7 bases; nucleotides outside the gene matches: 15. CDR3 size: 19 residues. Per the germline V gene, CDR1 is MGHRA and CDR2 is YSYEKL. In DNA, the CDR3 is TGCGCCAGCAGCCAAGATCTCGGGGACAGGGGGCTCGTTCCGCGTGGCTACACCTTC. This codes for CASSQDLGDRGLVPRGYTF.

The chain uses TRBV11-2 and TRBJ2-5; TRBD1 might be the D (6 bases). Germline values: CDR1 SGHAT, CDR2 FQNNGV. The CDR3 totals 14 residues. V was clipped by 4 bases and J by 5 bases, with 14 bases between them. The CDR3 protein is CASSSGESLETQYF. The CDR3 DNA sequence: TGTGCCAGCAGCTCAGGGGAGTCGTTGGAGACCCAGTACTTC.

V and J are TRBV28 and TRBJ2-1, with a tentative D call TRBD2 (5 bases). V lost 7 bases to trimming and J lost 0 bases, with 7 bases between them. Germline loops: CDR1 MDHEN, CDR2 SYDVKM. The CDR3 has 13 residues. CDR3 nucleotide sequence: TGTGCCAGCATTGGGAGCTCCTACAATGAGCAGTTCTTC. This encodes CASIGSSYNEQFF.

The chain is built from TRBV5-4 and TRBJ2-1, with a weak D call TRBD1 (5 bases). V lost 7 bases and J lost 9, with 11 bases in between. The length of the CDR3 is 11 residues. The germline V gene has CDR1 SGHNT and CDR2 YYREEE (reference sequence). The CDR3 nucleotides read TGTGCCAGCTTTAATAGGGGTGAGCAGTTCTTC. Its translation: CASFNRGEQFF. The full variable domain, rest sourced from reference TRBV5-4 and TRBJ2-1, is ETGVTQSPTHLIKTRGQQVTLRCSSQSGHNTVSWYQQALGQGPQFIFQYYREEENGRGNFPPRFSGLQFPNYSSELNVNALELDDSALYLCASFNRGEQFFGPGTRLTVL.

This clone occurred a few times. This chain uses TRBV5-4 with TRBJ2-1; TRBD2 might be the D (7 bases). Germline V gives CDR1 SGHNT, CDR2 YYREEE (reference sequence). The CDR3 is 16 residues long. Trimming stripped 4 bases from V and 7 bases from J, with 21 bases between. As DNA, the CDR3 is TGTGCCAGCAGCCCTATTGGGGGGGGGCGCGGTAATGAGCAGTTCTTC. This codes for CASSPIGGGRGNEQFF.

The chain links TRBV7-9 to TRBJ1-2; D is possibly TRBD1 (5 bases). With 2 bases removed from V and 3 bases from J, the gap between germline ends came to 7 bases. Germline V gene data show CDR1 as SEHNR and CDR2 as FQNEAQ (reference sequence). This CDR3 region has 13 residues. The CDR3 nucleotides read TGTGCCAGCAGCTTACAACAGGACTATGGCTACACCTTC. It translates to CASSLQQDYGYTF.

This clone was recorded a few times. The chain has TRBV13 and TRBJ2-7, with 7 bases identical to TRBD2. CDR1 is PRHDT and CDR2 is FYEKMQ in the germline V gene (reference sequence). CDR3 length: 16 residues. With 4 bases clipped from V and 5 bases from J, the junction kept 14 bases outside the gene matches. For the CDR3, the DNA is TGTGCCAGCAGCTCCCTCCTTCGCGGGAGTGCCAACGAGCAGTACTTC. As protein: CASSSLLRGSANEQYF.